This T cell receptor beta chain was documented in a study of shared clonotypes between healthy human individuals. Adults of Caucasian background living in Nashville, Tennessee made up all donors. Unsorted samples, those not sorted, used roughly 100 million PBMCs for genomic DNA. At a deep level, the assay was run. Measured with immunoSEQ multiplex PCR; TCRdb has only the in-frame clones, and not every one. The repertoire holds more than 450,000 clones, with around 79% as singletons. This clone was detected only a few times. Its antigen is not identified. Study observations and caveats: Clonotype sharing among donors was expected to depend on sequencing depth.

With V trimmed by 4 bases and J by 1 base, 6 bases remained unmatched. Germline values: CDR1 SQVTM, CDR2 ANQGSEA. CDR3 length: 15 residues. The specimen was PBMCs. The V call is TRBV29-1, the J call TRBJ2-3, with 9 bases that match TRBD2. The receptor comes from a woman aged 40-49 years in good health. Some clones in this sample may be carry-over from other donors' samples. The CDR3 here is CSVVKASGGTDTQYF. Here the CDR3 DNA reads TGCAGCGTTGTAAAGGCTAGCGGGGGCACAGATACGCAGTATTTT.